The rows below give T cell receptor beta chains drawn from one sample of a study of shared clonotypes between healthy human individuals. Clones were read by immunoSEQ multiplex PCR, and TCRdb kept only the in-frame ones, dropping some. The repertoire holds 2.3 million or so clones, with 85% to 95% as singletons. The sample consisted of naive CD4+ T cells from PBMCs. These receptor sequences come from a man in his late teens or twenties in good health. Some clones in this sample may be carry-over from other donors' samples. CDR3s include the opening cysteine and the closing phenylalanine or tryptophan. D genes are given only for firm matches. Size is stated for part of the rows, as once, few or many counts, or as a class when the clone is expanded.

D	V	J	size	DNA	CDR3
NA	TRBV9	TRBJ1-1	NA	TGTGCCAGCAGCGTAGGAGGTCCGGGTAGCACTGAAGCTTTCTTT	CASSVGGPGSTEAFF
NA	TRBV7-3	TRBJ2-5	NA	TGTGCCAGCAGCCCCGGATTAGCGGCCCCCTCTGTCCAAGAGACCCAGTACTTC	CASSPGLAAPSVQETQYF
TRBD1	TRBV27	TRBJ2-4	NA	TGTGCCAGCAGTTCATTAGGACAGGAGTTGTACTTC	CASSSLGQELYF
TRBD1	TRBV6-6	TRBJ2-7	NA	TGTGCCAGCAGTCACGACAGGGGGACACGGGAGCAGTACTTC	CASSHDRGTREQYF
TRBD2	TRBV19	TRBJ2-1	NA	TGTGCCAGTAGTGGCGGGAGGGCTGCTAGCTCCTACAATGAGCAGTTCTTC	CASSGGRAASSYNEQFF
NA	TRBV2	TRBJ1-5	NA	TGTGCCAGCATGGCAGGGTCGCATAGCAATCAGCCCCAGCATTTT	CASMAGSHSNQPQHF
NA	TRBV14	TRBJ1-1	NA	TGTGCCAGCAGCTACAGTGGAAGCACTGAAGCTTTCTTT	CASSYSGSTEAFF
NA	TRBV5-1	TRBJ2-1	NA	TGCGCCAGCAGCCAGAGATGGGGGGACCACCCCTACAATGAGCAGTTCTTC	CASSQRWGDHPYNEQFF
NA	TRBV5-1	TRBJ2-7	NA	TGCGCCAGCAGCTTGGTACAGGGAAACGACGAGCAGTACTTC	CASSLVQGNDEQYF
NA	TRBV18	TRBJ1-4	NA	TGTGCCAGCTCACCCGGTTTTAAGACGAGGAATGAAAAACTGTTTTTT	CASSPGFKTRNEKLFF
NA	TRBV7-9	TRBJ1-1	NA	TGTGCTAGCAGCCCAGCTGGGACAATAAACACTGAAGCTTTCTTT	CASSPAGTINTEAFF
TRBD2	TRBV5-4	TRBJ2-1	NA	TGTGCCAGCAGTTTGGGACTAGCGGGAGGGCACTATTCATATGAGCAGTTCTTC	CASSLGLAGGHYSYEQFF
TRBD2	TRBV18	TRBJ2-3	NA	TGTGCCAGCTCACAGACCGGGACTAGCGGGAGGCTCACAGATACGCAGTATTTT	CASSQTGTSGRLTDTQYF
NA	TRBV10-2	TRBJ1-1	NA	TGCGCCAGCATTCCCAGGGAGGGTACTGAAGCTTTCTTT	CASIPREGTEAFF
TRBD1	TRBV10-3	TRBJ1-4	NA	TGTGCCATCAGTGTAGGGGGACAGGGGAAAAAACTGTTTTTT	CAISVGGQGKKLFF
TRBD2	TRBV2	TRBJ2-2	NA	TGTGCCAGCAGTGGGACTAGCGGGAGGAACACCGGGGAGCTGTTTTTT	CASSGTSGRNTGELFF
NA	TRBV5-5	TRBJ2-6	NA	TGTGCCAGCAGCTTGGTCGCTGGTTTGCGGGCCAACGTCCTGACTTTC	CASSLVAGLRANVLTF
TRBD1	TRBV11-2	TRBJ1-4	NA	TGTGCCAGCAGCCGGGGACAGGGGGGTGAAAAACTGTTTTTT	CASSRGQGGEKLFF
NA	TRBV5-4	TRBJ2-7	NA	TGTGCCAGCAGCTCCCGGGGGTCCGACGAGCAGTACTTC	CASSSRGSDEQYF
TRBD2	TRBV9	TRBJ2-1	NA	TGTGCCAGCAGCGGCCGGACTAGGAGGTCGGATGAGCAGTTCTTC	CASSGRTRRSDEQFF
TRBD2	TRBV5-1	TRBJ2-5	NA	TGCGCCAGCAGCTTGGCCGGGACTACGGAAGAGACCCAGTACTTC	CASSLAGTTEETQYF
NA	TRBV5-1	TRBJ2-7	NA	TGCGCCAGCCCTCGAGAGCAGTACTTC	CASPREQYF
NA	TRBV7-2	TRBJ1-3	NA	TGTGCCAGCAGCTCAGGGTGGGGGACCATATATTTT	CASSSGWGTIYF
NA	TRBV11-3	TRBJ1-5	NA	TGTGCCAGCAGCTTAGTCGAGACATGCGGTCAGCCCCAGCATTTT	CASSLVETCGQPQHF
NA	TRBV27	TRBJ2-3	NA	TGTGCCAGCAGTGCTGACAGGCTATATTTCACAGATACGCAGTATTTT	CASSADRLYFTDTQYF
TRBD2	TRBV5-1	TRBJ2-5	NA	TGCGCCAGCAGCTCCGGACTAGCGGGAGGCTTACAAGAGACCCAGTACTTC	CASSSGLAGGLQETQYF
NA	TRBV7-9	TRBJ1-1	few	TGTGCCAGCAGCTTGGTGGAGAACACTGAAGCTTTCTTT	CASSLVENTEAFF
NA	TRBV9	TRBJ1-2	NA	TGTGCCAGCAGCGTAGGTACGGCCCTGGGGTATGGCTACACCTTC	CASSVGTALGYGYTF
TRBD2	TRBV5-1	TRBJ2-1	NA	TGCGCCAGCAGCGCGGGACTAGCGGGGTCCTACAATGAGCAGTTCTTC	CASSAGLAGSYNEQFF
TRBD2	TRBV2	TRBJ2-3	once	TGTGCCAGCAGTCCCCCGGGACTAGTAACAGATACGCAGTATTTT	CASSPPGLVTDTQYF
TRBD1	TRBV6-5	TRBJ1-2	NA	TGTGCCAGCAGTCAGACAGGGGCGAGCGGCTACACCTTC	CASSQTGASGYTF
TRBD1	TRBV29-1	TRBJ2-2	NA	TGCAGCACCGGACAGGAGATCACCGGGGAGCTGTTTTTT	CSTGQEITGELFF
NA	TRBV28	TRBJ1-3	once	TGTGCCAGTAGTTTCAGGGACAAGGCCATATATTTT	CASSFRDKAIYF
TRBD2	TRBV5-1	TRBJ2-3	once	TGCGCCAGCAGCCAACTAGCGGGATTCACAGATACGCAGTATTTT	CASSQLAGFTDTQYF
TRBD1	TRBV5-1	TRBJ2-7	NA	TGCGCCAGCAGCTTGGCGGGACAGGGGTATGAGCAGTACTTC	CASSLAGQGYEQYF